This T cell receptor (beta chain) came from a study of CD8+ T cells in alopecia areata. Broader study findings: Normal skin's resident alphabeta T cells are also sequenced in scalp samples. One nonresponder leaves baseline CD8+ expansion's link to response uncertain.

A remark on this clone: Its specificity is unknown.

Regarding treatment: oral pan-JAK inhibitor, 5-10 mg twice daily. Reverse transcribed after extraction, RNA yielded cDNA as the sequencing template. Libraries were prepared by immunoSEQ multiplex PCR; TCRdb keeps only in-frame clonotypes and omits some of them. The sample holds 150,000 or so clones; less than 70% are singletons and the top ten take roughly 0.99%. Trimming removed 0 bases from V and 9 bases from J; junction bases left unmatched: 8. Germline CDR1 reads MNHEY; CDR2 reads SVGAGI. The CDR3 consists of 16 residues. This clonotype was sampled from a human donor with alopecia areata. The V call is TRBV6-5, the J call TRBJ2-5; 12 nucleotides align to TRBD2. Source: CD4+ T cells sorted from blood, taken at week 4, from a patient treated with tofacitinib. For the CDR3, the DNA is TGTGCCAGCAGTTACTCGACTAGCGGGGGCCAGATGGCCCAGTACTTC. It codes for CASSYSTSGGQMAQYF.